What follows are 8 T cell receptor beta chains derived from one specimen sequenced in a study of shared clonotypes between healthy human individuals. Measured with immunoSEQ multiplex PCR; TCRdb has only the in-frame clones, and not every one. Seen here are millions of clones, 85% to 95% observed once, and the top ten hold roughly 1%. Positively selected for CCR7, the CD45RO-negative cells used as naive CD8 cells excluded terminally differentiated effector memory CD45RA+ cells. Sequenced: naive CD8+ T cells sorted from blood. The receptors come from a man between 18 and 35 years old in good health.

The CDR3 spells CASSLGQEGIQYF. The CDR3 DNA reads TGTGCCAGCAGCTTAGGCCAGGAAGGCATTCAGTACTTC. J is TRBJ2-4 and V is TRBV11-2; D is ambiguous. V was trimmed by 1 base and J by 9 bases, leaving 10 bases between them. The CDR3 extends over 13 amino acids. Germline CDR1 reads SGHAT; CDR2 reads FQNNGV.

This clone was observed once. The chain has TRBV5-1 and TRBJ2-3, with 11 bases identical to TRBD1. Germline CDR1 is SGHRS and CDR2 is YFSETQ. Trimming removed 3 bases from V and 4 bases from J; junction bases left unmatched: 10. This CDR3 has 17 residues. This chain's CDR3 is CASSSPGQGAWADTQYF. CDR3 in DNA: TGCGCCAGCAGCTCTCCAGGACAGGGGGCTTGGGCAGATACGCAGTATTTT.

The V and J genes are TRBV6-5 and TRBJ1-2; D gene uncertain. Germline V gives CDR1 MNHEY, CDR2 SVGAGI. V dropped 2 bases and J dropped 2 bases, with 9 bases sitting between them. This CDR3 is built from 14 residues. The CDR3 coding sequence is TGTGCCAGCAGTTACGGATGGGAAAACTATGGCTACACCTTC. Residues: CASSYGWENYGYTF.

V is TRBV27 and J is TRBJ2-7; 11 bases agree with TRBD2. The V gene's germline CDR1 is MNHEY and CDR2 SMNVEV (reference sequence). CDR3 length equals 16 residues. Trimming removed 3 bases from V and 4 bases from J; junction bases left unmatched: 8. The CDR3 protein is CASSFDTSGSWYEQYF. The CDR3 DNA follows: TGTGCCAGCAGTTTTGACACTAGCGGGAGTTGGTACGAGCAGTACTTC.

This clone appeared once. This chain uses TRBV2 with TRBJ1-1; tentatively, D is TRBD1 (5 bases). Germline V lookup: CDR1 SNHLY, CDR2 FYNNEI. Trimming stripped 5 bases from V and 3 bases from J, with 10 bases between. CDR3 length equals 13 residues. CDR3 loop: CASSQTVDTEAFF. CDR3 DNA: TGTGCCAGCAGTCAGACAGTAGACACTGAAGCTTTCTTT.

This chain joins TRBV10-3 and TRBJ2-1; TRBD2 agrees at 10 bases. The CDR3 has 14 amino acids. Looked up from germline, CDR1 is ENHRY and CDR2 is SYGVKD. Trimming at V came to 9 bases and at J to 0 bases, leaving 2 bases not matched to a gene. The CDR3 region is CAIASGSSYNEQFF. The CDR3 DNA reads as TGTGCCATTGCTAGCGGGAGCTCCTACAATGAGCAGTTCTTC.

The chain couples TRBV6-6 to TRBJ2-5, with D possibly matching TRBD2 (5 bases). The V gene lost 6 bases and the J gene lost 4 bases, with 12 bases spanning the gap. The CDR3 is 13 amino acids. Germline V gives CDR1 MNHNY, CDR2 SVGAGI (reference sequence). CDR3 coding DNA: TGTGCCAGCAGCAGAGCTGGGAGAGAGACCCAGTACTTC. It specifies CASSRAGRETQYF.

The chain employs TRBV27 and TRBJ2-7; possible D gene TRBD1, 5 bases. This CDR3 has 14 amino acids. CDR1 is MNHEY, CDR2 SMNVEV, per germline (reference sequence). V was shortened by 5 bases and J by 2 bases, with 13 bases between the two germline ends. CDR3 in DNA: TGTGCCAGCAGTCTGACAGTCTCAACCTACGAGCAGTACTTC. Its protein is CASSLTVSTYEQYF.